The clone carrying this T cell receptor (beta chain) was counted only a few times. TCRdb re-called the 5' RACE reads through MiXCR, storing one row per CDR3 protein. The sample yields roughly 510,000 distinct CDR3 sequences, 15% to 20% seen once. This sample is drawn from a study of T-cell memory formation after mild COVID-19. The V and J ends lost 5 bases and 2 bases, in that order; junction bases with no gene match: 6. This CDR3 contains 15 residues. From germline, CDR1 is SGHTA and CDR2 FQGNSA. This receptor was identified in an adult woman who had mild COVID-19 (a few samples of this study predate the infection). Cell type and time point are not known. The chain carries TRBV7-2 and TRBJ2-7; 10 bases map to TRBD2. Sequenced material: PBMCs or a T cell subset sorted from them (not recorded which). CDR3 loop: CASSPQAGGPYEQYF. DNA of the CDR3: TGTGCCAGCAGCCCCCAAGCGGGAGGGCCCTACGAGCAGTACTTC.